The source of this T cell receptor beta chain is a study of blood T cell repertoires in COVID-19. The overall study: Samples of COVID-19 (acute and convalescent) were obtained from the United States, Italy and Spain. T cells, B-cell-depleted T cells, or PBMCs provided the cDNA or gDNA that served as material.

The protocol was immunoSEQ multiplex PCR, while the TCRdb copy is restricted to in-frame clones and leaves out a portion. The sample includes about 100,000 clones, roughly 80% seen only once; the top ten take under 30%. V shed 5 bases and J 8 bases; nucleotides not matched to a gene: 9. The CDR3 length is 14 residues. Germline CDR1 SGHTA, CDR2 FQGNSA. The sequence came from a man in his fifties or sixties with acute or convalescent COVID-19. J is TRBJ1-2 and V is TRBV7-2, with 9 bases identical to TRBD1. Sequenced material: peripheral blood. CDR3 in amino acids: CASSRDREIGGYTF. CDR3 nucleotides: TGTGCCAGCAGCCGGGACAGGGAGATAGGGGGCTACACCTTC.